The next 9 T cell receptor beta chains were all read from a single sample in a study of blood T cells in healthy people across ages. With a J-beta primer mix and a sample-barcoded 5' primer, a second PCR ran about 6 to 11 cycles. TCRdb itself ran the 5' RACE reads through MiXCR, one entry per CDR3 protein. The table lists fewer than 2,000,000 distinct CDR3 sequences, roughly 30% of them singletons, with about 11% in the top ten. Input material: blood. The receptors derive from a woman between 25 and 40 years old in good health.

This chain links TRBV7-8 with TRBJ2-7; D not resolved. Per germline, CDR1 SGHVS and CDR2 FQNEAQ. V was clipped by 3 bases and J by 5 bases, with 20 bases between them. CDR3 size: 16 residues. The CDR3 sequence is CASSFLASTASNEQYF. DNA for the CDR3: TGTGCCAGCAGCTTCCTCGCCTCCACGGCCTCGAACGAGCAGTACTTC.

CDR3 protein: CASSRSYGITEAFF. For the CDR3, the DNA is TGCGCCAGCAGCCGGAGTTATGGGATAACTGAAGCTTTCTTT. This chain uses TRBV4-1 with TRBJ1-1; the D is unclear. The germline V gene encodes CDR1 MGHRA and CDR2 YSYEKL. The CDR3 has 14 amino acids. Trimming took 4 bases from V and 5 from J, leaving 14 bases between them.

V is TRBV9 and J is TRBJ2-1; D is uncertain. Germline loops: CDR1 SGDLS, CDR2 YYNGEE. Between the trimmed V and J ends, which lost 0 bases and 8 bases, there was a span of 9 bases. There are 13 residues in the CDR3. The CDR3 loop is CASSVVVGDEQFF. CDR3 DNA: TGTGCCAGCAGCGTAGTGGTCGGCGATGAGCAGTTCTTC. Based on the CDR3 plus reference TRBV9 and TRBJ2-1, the full variable domain is DSGVTQTPKHLITATGQRVTLRCSPRSGDLSVYWYQQSLDQGLQFLIQYYNGEERAKGNILERFSAQQFPDLHSELNLSSLELGDSALYFCASSVVVGDEQFFGPGTRLTVL.

The chain combines TRBV5-1 with TRBJ1-4; D might be TRBD1 (5 bases). Germline V lookup: CDR1 SGHRS, CDR2 YFSETQ. This CDR3 has 16 residues. Trimming removed 4 bases from V and 7 bases from J, with 20 bases in between. In DNA, the CDR3 is TGCGCCAGCAGCCCTGGGGCAGACCTAGTTAGTGAAAAACTGTTTTTT. Residues: CASSPGADLVSEKLFF.

This clonotype was found a few times. The rearrangement uses TRBV15 and TRBJ2-2; weak D call: TRBD2 (5 bases). The CDR3 length is 18 residues. V was pared by 0 bases and J by 2 bases, with 16 bases between. Germline CDR1 reads LNHNV; CDR2 reads YYDKDF (reference sequence). The CDR3 bases are TGTGCCACCAGCAGAGATTTATCGAGGAGGACTAACACCGGGGAGCTGTTTTTT. Translation gives CATSRDLSRRTNTGELFF. The complete variable domain, with remaining parts taken from reference TRBV15 and TRBJ2-2, reads DAMVIQNPRYQVTQFGKPVTLSCSQTLNHNVMYWYQQKSSQAPKLLFHYYDKDFNNEADTPDNFQSRRPNTSFCFLDIRSPGLGDTAMYLCATSRDLSRRTNTGELFFGEGSRLTVL.

The chain joins TRBV4-1 to TRBJ2-5; TRBD2 is a possible D gene (6 bases). The ends were cut back, 3 bases at V and 5 bases at J, with 22 bases in the middle. The germline V gene has CDR1 MGHRA and CDR2 YSYEKL. This CDR3 has 17 amino acids. CDR3 loop: CASSQSRLASVSETQYF. The CDR3 DNA reads TGCGCCAGCAGCCAGTCCCGCTTAGCTAGCGTATCCGAGACCCAGTACTTC.

The J gene is TRBJ2-6, the V gene TRBV6-1; weak D call: TRBD2 (5 bases). V lost 2 bases and J 4 bases, leaving 12 bases between the germline ends. The CDR3 is 16 residues long. Germline lookup yields CDR1 MNHNS and CDR2 SASEGT. The CDR3, as DNA: TGTGCCAGCAGTGAAAGAGGGCGCTCCGGGGCCAACGTCCTGACTTTC. Translation gives CASSERGRSGANVLTF.

This chain uses TRBV18 with TRBJ2-7; TRBD1 might be the D (6 bases). The CDR3 runs 15 residues. The germline V and J ends were trimmed by 3 bases and 3 bases, with 15 bases remaining between them. The germline gives CDR1 KGHSH, CDR2 LQKENI. CDR3 sequence (DNA): TGTGCCAGCTCACCGGGGGCAGTTTCCCTCTACGAGCAGTACTTC. Amino acid sequence: CASSPGAVSLYEQYF.

This chain connects TRBV6-1 to TRBJ1-1; D ambiguous. Trimming left V 3 bases short and J 4 bases short, with 12 bases between. The CDR3 sequence is 14 residues long. CDR1 is MNHNS, CDR2 SASEGT, per germline. The CDR3 bases are TGTGCCAGCAGTGATCTTAATCGGGGCACTGAAGCTTTCTTT. Its translation: CASSDLNRGTEAFF.